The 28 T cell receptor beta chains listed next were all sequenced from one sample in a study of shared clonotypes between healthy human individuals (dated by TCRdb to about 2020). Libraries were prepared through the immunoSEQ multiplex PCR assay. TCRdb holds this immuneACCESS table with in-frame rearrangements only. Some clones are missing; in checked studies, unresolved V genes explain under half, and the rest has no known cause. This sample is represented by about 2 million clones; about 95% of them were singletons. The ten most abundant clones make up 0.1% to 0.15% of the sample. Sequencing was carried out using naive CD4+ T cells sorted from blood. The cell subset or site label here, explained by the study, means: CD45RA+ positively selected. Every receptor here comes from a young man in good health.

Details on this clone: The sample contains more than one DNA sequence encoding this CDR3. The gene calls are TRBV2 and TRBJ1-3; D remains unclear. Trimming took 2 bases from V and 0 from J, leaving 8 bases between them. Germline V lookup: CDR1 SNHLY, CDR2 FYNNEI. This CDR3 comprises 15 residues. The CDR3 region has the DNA TGTGCCAGCAGTGAAAACGGGATCTCTGGAAACACCATATATTTT. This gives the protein CASSENGISGNTIYF.

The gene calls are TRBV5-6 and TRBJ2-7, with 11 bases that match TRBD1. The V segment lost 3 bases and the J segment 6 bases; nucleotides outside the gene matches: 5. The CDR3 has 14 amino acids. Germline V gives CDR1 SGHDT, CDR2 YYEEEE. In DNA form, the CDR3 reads TGTGCCAGCAGCTACCGGGACAGGGGGACCGAGCAGTACTTC. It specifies CASSYRDRGTEQYF. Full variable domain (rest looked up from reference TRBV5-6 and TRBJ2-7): DAGVTQSPTHLIKTRGQQVTLRCSPKSGHDTVSWYQQALGQGPQFIFQYYEEEERQRGNFPDRFSGHQFPNYSSELNVNALLLGDSALYLCASSYRDRGTEQYFGPGTRLTVT.

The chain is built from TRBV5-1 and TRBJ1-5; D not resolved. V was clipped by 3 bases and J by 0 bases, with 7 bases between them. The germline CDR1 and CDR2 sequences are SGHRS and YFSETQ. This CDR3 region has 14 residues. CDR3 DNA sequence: TGCGCCAGCAGCTCGGGTTCTAGCAATCAGCCCCAGCATTTT. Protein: CASSSGSSNQPQHF.

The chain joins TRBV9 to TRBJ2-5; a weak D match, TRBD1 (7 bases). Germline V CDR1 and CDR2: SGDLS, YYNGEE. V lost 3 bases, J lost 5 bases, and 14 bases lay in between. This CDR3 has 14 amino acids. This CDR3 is CASSGGGGRETQYF. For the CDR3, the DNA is TGTGCCAGCAGCGGTGGAGGGGGCAGGGAGACCCAGTACTTC.

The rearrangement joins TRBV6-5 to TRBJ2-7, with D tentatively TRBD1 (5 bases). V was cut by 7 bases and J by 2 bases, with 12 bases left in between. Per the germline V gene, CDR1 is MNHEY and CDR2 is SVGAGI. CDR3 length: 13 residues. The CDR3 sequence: CASTPDIAYEQYF. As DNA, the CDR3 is TGTGCCAGCACCCCGGACATTGCCTACGAGCAGTACTTC.

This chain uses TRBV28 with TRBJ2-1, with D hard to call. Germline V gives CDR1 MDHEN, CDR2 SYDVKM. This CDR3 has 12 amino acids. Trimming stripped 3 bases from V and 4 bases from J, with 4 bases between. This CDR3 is CASSFYYNEQFF. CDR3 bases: TGTGCCAGCAGTTTTTATTACAATGAGCAGTTCTTC.

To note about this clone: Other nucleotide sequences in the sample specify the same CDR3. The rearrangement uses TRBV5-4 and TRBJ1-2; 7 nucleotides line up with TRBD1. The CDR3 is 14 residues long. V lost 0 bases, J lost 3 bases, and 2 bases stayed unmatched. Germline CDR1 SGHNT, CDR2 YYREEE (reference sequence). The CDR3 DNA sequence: TGTGCCAGCAGCTTGGAGGGGGCGCACTATGGCTACACCTTC. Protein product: CASSLEGAHYGYTF.

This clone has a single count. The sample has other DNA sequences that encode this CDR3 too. CDR3 protein: CASSSQGDYGYTF. CDR3 sequence (DNA): TGTGCCAGCAGTTCGCAGGGGGACTATGGCTACACCTTC. The rearrangement uses TRBV28 and TRBJ1-2; TRBD1 aligns across 7 bases. From germline, CDR1 is MDHEN and CDR2 SYDVKM. The CDR3 sequence is 13 residues long. Trimming removed 4 bases from V and 3 bases from J; junction bases left unmatched: 2.

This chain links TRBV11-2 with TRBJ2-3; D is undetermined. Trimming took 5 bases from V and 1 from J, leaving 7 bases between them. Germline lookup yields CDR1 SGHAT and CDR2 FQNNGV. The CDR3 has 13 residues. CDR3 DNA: TGTGCCAGCAGCCATCCCGGCACAGATACGCAGTATTTT. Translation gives CASSHPGTDTQYF. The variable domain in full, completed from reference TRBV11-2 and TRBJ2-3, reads EAGVAQSPRYKIIEKRQSVAFWCNPISGHATLYWYQQILGQGPKLLIQFQNNGVVDDSQLPKDRFSAERLKGVDSTLKIQPAKLEDSAVYLCASSHPGTDTQYFGPGTRLTVL.

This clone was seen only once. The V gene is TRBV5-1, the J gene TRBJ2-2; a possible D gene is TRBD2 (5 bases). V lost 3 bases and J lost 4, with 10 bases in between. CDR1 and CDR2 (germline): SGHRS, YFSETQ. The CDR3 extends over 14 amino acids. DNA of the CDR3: TGCGCCAGCAGCTCGGGATTTTTCACCGGGGAGCTGTTTTTT. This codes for CASSSGFFTGELFF.

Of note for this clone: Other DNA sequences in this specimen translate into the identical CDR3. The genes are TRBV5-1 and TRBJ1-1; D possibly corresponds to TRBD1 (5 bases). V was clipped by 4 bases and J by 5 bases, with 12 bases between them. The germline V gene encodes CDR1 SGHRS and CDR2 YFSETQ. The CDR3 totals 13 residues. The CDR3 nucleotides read TGCGCCAGCAGCCTGGGGGGAGGTACTGAAGCTTTCTTT. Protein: CASSLGGGTEAFF.

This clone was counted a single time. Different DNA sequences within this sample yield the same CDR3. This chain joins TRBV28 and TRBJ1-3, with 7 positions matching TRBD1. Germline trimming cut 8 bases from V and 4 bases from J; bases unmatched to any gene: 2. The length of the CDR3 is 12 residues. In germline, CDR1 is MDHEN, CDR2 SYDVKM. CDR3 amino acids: CASGRGGNTIYF. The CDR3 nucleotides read TGTGCCAGCGGCAGGGGGGGAAACACCATATATTTT. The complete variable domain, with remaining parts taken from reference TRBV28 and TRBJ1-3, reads DVKVTQSSRYLVKRTGEKVFLECVQDMDHENMFWYRQDPGLGLRLIYFSYDVKMKEKGDIPEGYSVSREKKERFSLILESASTNQTSMYLCASGRGGNTIYFGEGSWLTVV.

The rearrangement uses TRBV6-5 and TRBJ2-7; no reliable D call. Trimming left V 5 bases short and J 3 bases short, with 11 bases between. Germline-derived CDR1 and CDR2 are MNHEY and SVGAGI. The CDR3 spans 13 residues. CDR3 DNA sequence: TGTGCCAGCAGTCCCAGCGCGGACTACGAGCAGTACTTC. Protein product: CASSPSADYEQYF.

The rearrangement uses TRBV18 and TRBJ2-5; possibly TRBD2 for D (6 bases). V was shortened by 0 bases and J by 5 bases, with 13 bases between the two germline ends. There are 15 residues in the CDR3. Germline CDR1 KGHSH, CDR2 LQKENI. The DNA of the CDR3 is TGTGCCAGCTCACCACCGGGTAGCGGAGGGGAGACCCAGTACTTC. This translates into CASSPPGSGGETQYF. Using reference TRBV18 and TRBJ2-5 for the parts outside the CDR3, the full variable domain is NAGVMQNPRHLVRRRGQEARLRCSPMKGHSHVYWYRQLPEEGLKFMVYLQKENIIDESGMPKERFSAEFPKEGPSILRIQQVVRGDSAAYFCASSPPGSGGETQYFGPGTRLLVL.

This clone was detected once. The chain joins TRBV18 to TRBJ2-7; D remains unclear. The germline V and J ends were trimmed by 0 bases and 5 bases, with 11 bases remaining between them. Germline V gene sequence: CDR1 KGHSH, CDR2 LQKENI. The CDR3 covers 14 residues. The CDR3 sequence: CASSPPSSTDEQYF. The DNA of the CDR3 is TGTGCCAGCTCACCACCGTCTAGTACCGACGAGCAGTACTTC.

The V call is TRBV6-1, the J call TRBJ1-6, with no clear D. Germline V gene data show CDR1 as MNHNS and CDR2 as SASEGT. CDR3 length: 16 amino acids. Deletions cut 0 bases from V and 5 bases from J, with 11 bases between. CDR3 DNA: TGTGCCAGCAGTGAAGCTTTGACTGTTCATAATTCACCCCTCCACTTT. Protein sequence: CASSEALTVHNSPLHF.

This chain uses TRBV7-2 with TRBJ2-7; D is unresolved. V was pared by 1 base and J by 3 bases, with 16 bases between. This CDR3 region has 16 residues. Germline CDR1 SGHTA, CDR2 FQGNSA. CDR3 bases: TGTGCCAGCAGCTTAGGCTCAGCCTCTGTGAACTACGAGCAGTACTTC. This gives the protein CASSLGSASVNYEQYF.

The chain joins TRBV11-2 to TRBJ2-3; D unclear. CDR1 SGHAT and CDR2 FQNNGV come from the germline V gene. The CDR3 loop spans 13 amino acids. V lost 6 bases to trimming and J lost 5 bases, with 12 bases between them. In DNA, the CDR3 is TGTGCCAGCAGTTCCCCTAAGCAAGATACGCAGTATTTT. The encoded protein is CASSSPKQDTQYF.

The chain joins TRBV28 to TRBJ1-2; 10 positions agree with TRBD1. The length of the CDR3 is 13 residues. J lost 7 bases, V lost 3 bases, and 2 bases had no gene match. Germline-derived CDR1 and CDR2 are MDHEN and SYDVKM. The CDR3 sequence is CASSLGQGIGYTF. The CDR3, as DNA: TGTGCCAGCAGTTTGGGACAGGGGATTGGCTACACCTTC.

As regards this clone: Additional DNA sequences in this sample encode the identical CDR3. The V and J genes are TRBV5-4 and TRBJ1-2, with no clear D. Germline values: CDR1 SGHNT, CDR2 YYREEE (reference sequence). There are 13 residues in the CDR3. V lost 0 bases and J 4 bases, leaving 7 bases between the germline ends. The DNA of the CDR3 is TGTGCCAGCAGCTTGGATGGTCTCTATGGCTACACCTTC. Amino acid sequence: CASSLDGLYGYTF.

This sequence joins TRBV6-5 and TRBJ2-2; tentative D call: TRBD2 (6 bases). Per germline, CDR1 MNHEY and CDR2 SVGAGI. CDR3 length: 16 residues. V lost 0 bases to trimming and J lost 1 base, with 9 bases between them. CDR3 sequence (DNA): TGTGCCAGCAGTTACTCAGTCGGGAGGAACACCGGGGAGCTGTTTTTT. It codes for CASSYSVGRNTGELFF.

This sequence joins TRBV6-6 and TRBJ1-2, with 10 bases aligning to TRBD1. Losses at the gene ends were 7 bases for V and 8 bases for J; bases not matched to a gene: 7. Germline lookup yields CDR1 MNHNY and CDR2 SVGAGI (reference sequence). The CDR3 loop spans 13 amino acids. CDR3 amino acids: CASTEPGQGGYTF. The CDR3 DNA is TGTGCCAGCACTGAGCCGGGACAGGGGGGCTACACCTTC.

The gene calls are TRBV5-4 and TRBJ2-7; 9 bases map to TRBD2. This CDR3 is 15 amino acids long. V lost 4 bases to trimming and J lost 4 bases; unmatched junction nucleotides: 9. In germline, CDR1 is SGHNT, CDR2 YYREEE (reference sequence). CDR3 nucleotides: TGTGCCAGCAGCCCCGCCGGGGCGGGGGGGTACGAGCAGTACTTC. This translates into CASSPAGAGGYEQYF.

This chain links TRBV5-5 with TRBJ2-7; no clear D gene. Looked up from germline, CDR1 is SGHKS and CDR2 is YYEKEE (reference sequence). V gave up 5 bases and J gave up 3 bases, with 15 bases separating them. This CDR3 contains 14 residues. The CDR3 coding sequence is TGTGCCAGCAGTTTCCGAGCGAGTTACTACGAGCAGTACTTC. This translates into CASSFRASYYEQYF.

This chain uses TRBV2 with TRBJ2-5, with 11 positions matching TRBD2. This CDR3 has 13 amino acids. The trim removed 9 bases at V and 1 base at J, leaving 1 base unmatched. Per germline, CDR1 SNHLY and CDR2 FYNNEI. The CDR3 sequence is CASSGGVQETQYF. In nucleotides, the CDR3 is TGTGCCAGTAGCGGGGGGGTCCAAGAGACCCAGTACTTC.

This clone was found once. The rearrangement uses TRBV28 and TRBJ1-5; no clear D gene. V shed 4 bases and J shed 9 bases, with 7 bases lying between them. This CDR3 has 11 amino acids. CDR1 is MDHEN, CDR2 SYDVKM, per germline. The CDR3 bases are TGTGCCAGCAGTTCCCCGTGGCCCCAGCATTTT. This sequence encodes CASSSPWPQHF.

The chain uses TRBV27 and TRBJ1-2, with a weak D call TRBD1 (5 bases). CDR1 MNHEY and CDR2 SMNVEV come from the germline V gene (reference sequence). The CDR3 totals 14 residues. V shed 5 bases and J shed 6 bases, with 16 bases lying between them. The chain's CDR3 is CASSPIAGGNGYTF. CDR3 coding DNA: TGTGCCAGCAGTCCCATTGCGGGGGGTAATGGCTACACCTTC.

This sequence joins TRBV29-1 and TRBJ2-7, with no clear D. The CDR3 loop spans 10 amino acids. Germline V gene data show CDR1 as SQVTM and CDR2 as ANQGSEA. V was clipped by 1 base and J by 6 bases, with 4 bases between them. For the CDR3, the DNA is TGCAGCGTTGAAGCGGGCGAGCAGTACTTC. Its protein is CSVEAGEQYF.